The source of this T cell receptor beta chain is a study of blood T cell repertoires in COVID-19. Sequenced by immunoSEQ multiplex PCR; TCRdb stores in-frame clones only, minus some. The top ten clones hold around 0.91% of a sample with 300,000 to 500,000 clones, 85% to 90% of them seen once. J was trimmed by 5 bases and V by 2 bases; bases with no gene match: 7. CDR1 and CDR2 from the germline V gene are LGHDT and YNNKEL (reference sequence). The CDR3 length is 16 residues. This TCR came from a woman aged 25 to 45 with acute COVID-19. V gene TRBV3-1 (or the pseudogene TRBV3-2) combines with J gene TRBJ2-1, with 9 bases that match TRBD2. Sequencing input: PBMCs or T cells enriched from blood (not recorded which). CDR3 sequence (DNA): TGTGCCAGCAGCCAACCGGGGACTAGCTTCCACAATGAGCAGTTCTTC. This encodes CASSQPGTSFHNEQFF.